This T cell receptor beta chain was profiled in a study of blood T cell repertoires in COVID-19. Sequencing used immunoSEQ multiplex PCR; TCRdb keeps in-frame clones, though not all of them. Of about 36,000 clones listed, approximately 81% are singletons. V lost 0 bases to trimming and J lost 4 bases, with 18 bases between them. The CDR3 loop spans 17 amino acids. CDR1 and CDR2 from the germline V gene are SGHDN and FVKESK. The chain couples TRBV14 to TRBJ1-2; D is possibly TRBD1 (5 bases). This clonotype originated in a man aged 60 to 75 with COVID-19, enrolled during active disease. Sequenced: peripheral blood. The CDR3 loop reads CASSQDGQGDNSYGYTF. In DNA, the CDR3 is TGTGCCAGCAGCCAAGACGGGCAGGGTGACAATAGCTATGGCTACACCTTC.